This T cell receptor (beta chain) was retrieved from a study of blood T cell repertoires in COVID-19. Original handling: Reference gene primer amplification in the assay estimated nucleated cell counts. Sequencing was performed with immunoSEQ multiplex PCR; in TCRdb, only in-frame clones are kept and a portion is missing. For V, J and clone size, that table is used; D and trimming come from the DNA. The repertoire consists of about 40,000 clones, with approximately 90% occurring once and the leading ten covering approximately 20%. The germline V and J ends were trimmed by 1 base and 0 bases, with 13 bases remaining between them. This CDR3 contains 17 residues. Germline V CDR1 and CDR2: LNHNV, YYDKDF (reference sequence).

The chain joins TRBV15 to TRBJ2-1; D may be TRBD2 (6 bases). The receptor was derived from a man in his fifties or sixties in a cohort sampled during active COVID-19. Input material: peripheral blood. Written as DNA, the CDR3 is TGTGCCACCAGCAGAGTAATGGCGGGGTTCTCCTACAATGAGCAGTTCTTC. Translation: CATSRVMAGFSYNEQFF.